A selection of T cell receptor beta chains follows, all from one sample in a study of T cells expressing NK-cell markers. TCRdb reprocessed the 5' RACE reads and stores each CDR3 protein as one record, lacking DNA. Its table records about 550,000 distinct CDR3 sequences. Sequencing was carried out using blood T cells: a sorted CD56 or NKG2C T cell subset, CD4+ or CD8+ T cells, or bulk PBMC T cells (not recorded which). These receptors were obtained from a man aged 18 to 29 in good health. The CDR3 runs from the conserved cysteine through the conserved F or W.

cdr3_aa: CAISEQKDSPLHF; v_call: TRBV10-3; j_call: TRBJ1-6
cdr3_aa: CSAPPLGGVRAGELFF; v_call: TRBV20-1; j_call: TRBJ2-2
cdr3_aa: CASSQVIVKETQYF; v_call: TRBV14; j_call: TRBJ2-5
cdr3_aa: CASSQEGTPGLGYEQYF; v_call: TRBV4-2; j_call: TRBJ2-7
cdr3_aa: CASRADTSYNSPLHF; v_call: TRBV7-2; j_call: TRBJ1-6
cdr3_aa: CASNIDDRGWAEAFF; v_call: TRBV6-5; j_call: TRBJ1-1
cdr3_aa: CATSRDQWQIQETQYF; v_call: TRBV15; j_call: TRBJ2-5
cdr3_aa: CASSLNFSDEQFF; v_call: TRBV5-1; j_call: TRBJ2-1
cdr3_aa: CASSYGLAEGKETQYF; v_call: TRBV6-5; j_call: TRBJ2-5
cdr3_aa: CASSSGLAAGGFYEQYF; v_call: TRBV5-1; j_call: TRBJ2-7
cdr3_aa: CSARDQWGAGGPNTEAFF; v_call: TRBV20-1; j_call: TRBJ1-1
cdr3_aa: CASSLVGASFFQTQYF; v_call: TRBV7-2; j_call: TRBJ2-5
cdr3_aa: CASSHSDGRNEQFF; v_call: TRBV9; j_call: TRBJ2-1
cdr3_aa: CARLKNPNEQFF; v_call: TRBV2; j_call: TRBJ2-1